The rows below give T cell receptor beta chains drawn from one sample of a study of T cell repertoires in cytomegalovirus infection. These receptors lack a known antigen. TCRdb ran MiXCR on the reads and lists one entry per CDR3 protein. This table has 400,000 to 600,000 distinct CDR3 sequences, about 39% appearing once. The sequencing here drew on cultured PBMCs, taken from culture after CMV antigen stimulation. These receptors were obtained from a human donor in good health (CMV status not recorded). Some clones in this sample may be carry-over from other donors' samples. CDR3s include the opening cysteine and the closing phenylalanine or tryptophan. The order of the fields is clone size, CDR3 length, J gene, V gene, D gene, CDR3 DNA, CDR3 protein. A D gene is named only where the DNA matches it firmly. Only part of the rows carry a size: once, few, many, or a class if the clone is expanded.

clone size: .; CDR3 length: 14; J gene: TRBJ2-3; V gene: TRBV4-1; D gene: .; CDR3 DNA: TGCGCCAGCAGCCAAGTTACAGACACAGATACGCAGTATTTT; CDR3 protein: CASSQVTDTDTQYF
clone size: .; CDR3 length: 14; J gene: TRBJ2-1; V gene: TRBV29-1; D gene: TRBD2; CDR3 DNA: TGCAGCGTGCGAAGAGCGGGAGGATCATATGAGCAGTTCTTC; CDR3 protein: CSVRRAGGSYEQFF
clone size: many; CDR3 length: 13; J gene: TRBJ1-5; V gene: TRBV7-2; D gene: .; CDR3 DNA: TGTGCCAGCAGCTTTGCAGTCAATCAGCCCCAGCATTTT; CDR3 protein: CASSFAVNQPQHF
clone size: .; CDR3 length: 17; J gene: TRBJ1-5; V gene: TRBV19; D gene: TRBD1; CDR3 DNA: TGTGCCAGTAGTCCCATTGGGGCCAGGGGGGGCAATCAGCCCCAGCATTTT; CDR3 protein: CASSPIGARGGNQPQHF
clone size: .; CDR3 length: 15; J gene: TRBJ2-7; V gene: TRBV5-3; D gene: TRBD1; CDR3 DNA: TGTGCCAGCAGCTTGAGTATCGGACAGGCCTACGAGCAGTACTTC; CDR3 protein: CASSLSIGQAYEQYF
clone size: .; CDR3 length: 15; J gene: TRBJ2-3; V gene: TRBV12-3/TRBV12-4; D gene: .; CDR3 DNA: TGTGCCAGCACCGTATCTTCTTCTAGCACAGATACGCAGTATTTT; CDR3 protein: CASTVSSSSTDTQYF
clone size: .; CDR3 length: 13; J gene: TRBJ1-2; V gene: TRBV19; D gene: TRBD1; CDR3 DNA: TGTGCCAGTTTAGGACAGGGGAACTATGGCTACACCTTC; CDR3 protein: CASLGQGNYGYTF
clone size: .; CDR3 length: 13; J gene: TRBJ2-5; V gene: TRBV28; D gene: .; CDR3 DNA: TGTGCCAGCAGCACAGGGTGGGAAGAGACCCAGTACTTC; CDR3 protein: CASSTGWEETQYF
clone size: few; CDR3 length: 13; J gene: TRBJ1-5; V gene: TRBV19; D gene: .; CDR3 DNA: TGTGCCAGTAGGGACTTAAGCAATCAGCCCCAGCATTTT; CDR3 protein: CASRDLSNQPQHF
clone size: few; CDR3 length: 15; J gene: TRBJ1-5; V gene: TRBV28; D gene: TRBD1; CDR3 DNA: TGTGCCAGTTATAGACAGGGGTCGGGCAATCAGCCCCAGCATTTT; CDR3 protein: CASYRQGSGNQPQHF
clone size: .; CDR3 length: 13; J gene: TRBJ2-3; V gene: TRBV7-6; D gene: .; CDR3 DNA: TGTGCCAGCAGCTCCAGAGGCCCAGATACGCAGTATTTT; CDR3 protein: CASSSRGPDTQYF
clone size: .; CDR3 length: 12; J gene: TRBJ1-2; V gene: TRBV7-9; D gene: .; CDR3 DNA: TGTGCCAGCAGCTTGACCAGAAATGGCTACACCTTC; CDR3 protein: CASSLTRNGYTF
clone size: .; CDR3 length: 15; J gene: TRBJ2-3; V gene: TRBV5-6; D gene: .; CDR3 DNA: TGTGCCAGCAGCTTGGCAGGGGCCCTGGTAGATACGCAGTATTTT; CDR3 protein: CASSLAGALVDTQYF
clone size: .; CDR3 length: 17; J gene: TRBJ1-1; V gene: TRBV6-2/TRBV6-3; D gene: TRBD1; CDR3 DNA: TGTGCCAGCAGTTACCCGACAGGGGTGGAGTCGAGGGATGAAGCTTTCTTT; CDR3 protein: CASSYPTGVESRDEAFF
clone size: few; CDR3 length: 16; J gene: TRBJ2-7; V gene: TRBV10-3; D gene: .; CDR3 DNA: TGTGCCATCAGTGTAGGGGAGAACAGCCAGACCTACGAGCAGTACTTC; CDR3 protein: CAISVGENSQTYEQYF
clone size: few; CDR3 length: 14; J gene: TRBJ2-7; V gene: TRBV7-9; D gene: TRBD2; CDR3 DNA: TGTGCCAGCAGCTTAGCGGGAGCTAGCGGCGAGCAGTACTTC; CDR3 protein: CASSLAGASGEQYF
clone size: .; CDR3 length: 17; J gene: TRBJ2-7; V gene: TRBV19; D gene: .; CDR3 DNA: TGTGCCAGTAGTTCGACCGCCGGAAGTTGGCACTCCTACGAGCAGTACTTC; CDR3 protein: CASSSTAGSWHSYEQYF
clone size: few; CDR3 length: 16; J gene: TRBJ2-7; V gene: TRBV7-2; D gene: TRBD2; CDR3 DNA: TGTGCCAGCAGCTGGCGCCTACTAGCGGGAGAGGGCGAGCAGTACTTC; CDR3 protein: CASSWRLLAGEGEQYF
clone size: .; CDR3 length: 15; J gene: TRBJ2-3; V gene: TRBV20-1; D gene: TRBD2; CDR3 DNA: TGCAGTGCCACTAGCACTAGCGGAGACACAGATACGCAGTATTTT; CDR3 protein: CSATSTSGDTDTQYF
clone size: .; CDR3 length: 14; J gene: TRBJ1-2; V gene: TRBV25-1; D gene: TRBD1; CDR3 DNA: TGTGCCAGCAGTGAACAGGGGGTATACTATGGCTACACCTTC; CDR3 protein: CASSEQGVYYGYTF
clone size: many; CDR3 length: 15; J gene: TRBJ1-2; V gene: TRBV7-2; D gene: .; CDR3 DNA: TGTGCCAGCAGCTTAGTGGCGGGGTCAAGCTATGGCTACACCTTC; CDR3 protein: CASSLVAGSSYGYTF
clone size: .; CDR3 length: 14; J gene: TRBJ1-5; V gene: TRBV20-1; D gene: .; CDR3 DNA: TGCAGTGCTAGGGAAACTTATAGCAATCAGCCCCAGCATTTT; CDR3 protein: CSARETYSNQPQHF
clone size: .; CDR3 length: 18; J gene: TRBJ2-1; V gene: TRBV19; D gene: .; CDR3 DNA: TGTGCCAGTAGTTCCAGCCGGCTGGGACTCCCCCCCAACAATGAGCAGTTCTTC; CDR3 protein: CASSSSRLGLPPNNEQFF